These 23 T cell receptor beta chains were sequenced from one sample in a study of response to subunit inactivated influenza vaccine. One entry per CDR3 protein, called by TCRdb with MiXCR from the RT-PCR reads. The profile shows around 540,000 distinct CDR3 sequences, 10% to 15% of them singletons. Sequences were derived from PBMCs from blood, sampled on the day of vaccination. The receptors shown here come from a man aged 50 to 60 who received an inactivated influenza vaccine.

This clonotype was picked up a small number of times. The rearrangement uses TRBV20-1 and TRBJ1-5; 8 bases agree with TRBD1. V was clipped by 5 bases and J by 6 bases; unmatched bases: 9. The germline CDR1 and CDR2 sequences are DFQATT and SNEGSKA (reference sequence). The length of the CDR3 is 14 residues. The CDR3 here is CSARRTGKSQPQHF. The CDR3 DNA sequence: TGCAGTGCTCGGAGGACAGGGAAGAGTCAGCCCCAGCATTTT.

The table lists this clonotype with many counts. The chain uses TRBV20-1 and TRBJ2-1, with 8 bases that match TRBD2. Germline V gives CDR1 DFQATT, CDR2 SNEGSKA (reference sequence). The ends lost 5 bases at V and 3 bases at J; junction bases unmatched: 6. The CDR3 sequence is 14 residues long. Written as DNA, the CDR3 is TGCAGTGCTTATAAGCGGGGGCACTACAATGAGCAGTTCTTC. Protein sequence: CSAYKRGHYNEQFF.

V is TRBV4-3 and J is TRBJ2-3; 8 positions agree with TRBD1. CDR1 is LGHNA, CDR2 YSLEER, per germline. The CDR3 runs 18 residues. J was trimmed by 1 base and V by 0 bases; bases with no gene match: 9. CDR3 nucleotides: TGCGCCAGCAGCCAAGATCATATGACAGGGGTCCGCACAGATACGCAGTATTTT. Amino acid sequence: CASSQDHMTGVRTDTQYF.

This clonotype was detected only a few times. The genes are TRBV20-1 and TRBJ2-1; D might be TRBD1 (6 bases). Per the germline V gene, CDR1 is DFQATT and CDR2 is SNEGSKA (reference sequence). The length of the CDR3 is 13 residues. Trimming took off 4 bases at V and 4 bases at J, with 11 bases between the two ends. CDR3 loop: CSATRQEYNEQFF. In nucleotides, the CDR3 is TGCAGTGCTACCCGACAGGAGTACAATGAGCAGTTCTTC.

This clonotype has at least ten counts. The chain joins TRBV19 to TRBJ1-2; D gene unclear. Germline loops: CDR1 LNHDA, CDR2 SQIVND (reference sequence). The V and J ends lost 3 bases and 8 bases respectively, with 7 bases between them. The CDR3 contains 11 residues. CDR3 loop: CASSIGGGYTF. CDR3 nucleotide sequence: TGTGCCAGTAGTATCGGCGGCGGCTACACCTTC. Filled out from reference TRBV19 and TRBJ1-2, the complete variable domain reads DGGITQSPKYLFRKEGQNVTLSCEQNLNHDAMYWYRQDPGQGLRLIYYSQIVNDFQKGDIAEGYSVSREKKESFPLTVTSAQKNPTAFYLCASSIGGGYTFGSGTRLTVV.

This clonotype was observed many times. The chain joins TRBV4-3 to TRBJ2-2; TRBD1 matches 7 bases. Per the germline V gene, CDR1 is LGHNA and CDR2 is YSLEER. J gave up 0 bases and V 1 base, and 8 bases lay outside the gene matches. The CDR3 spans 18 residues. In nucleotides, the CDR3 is TGCGCCAGCAGCCAAGTCTACAGGGGCCTTTCGAACACCGGGGAGCTGTTTTTT. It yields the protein CASSQVYRGLSNTGELFF.

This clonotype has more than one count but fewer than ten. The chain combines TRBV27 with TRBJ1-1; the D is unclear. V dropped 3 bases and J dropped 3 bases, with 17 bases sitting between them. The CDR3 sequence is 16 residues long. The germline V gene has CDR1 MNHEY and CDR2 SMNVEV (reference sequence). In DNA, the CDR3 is TGTGCCAGCAGTTTTCTTTCAGGCGGCTCCTACACTGAAGCTTTCTTT. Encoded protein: CASSFLSGGSYTEAFF.

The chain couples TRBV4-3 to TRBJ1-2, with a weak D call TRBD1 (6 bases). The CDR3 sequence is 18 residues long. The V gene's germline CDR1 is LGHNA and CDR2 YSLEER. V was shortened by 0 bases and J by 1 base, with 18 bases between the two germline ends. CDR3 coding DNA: TGCGCCAGCAGCCAAGATGTGGGGGCAGCACGCCTTAACTATGGCTACACCTTC. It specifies CASSQDVGAARLNYGYTF.

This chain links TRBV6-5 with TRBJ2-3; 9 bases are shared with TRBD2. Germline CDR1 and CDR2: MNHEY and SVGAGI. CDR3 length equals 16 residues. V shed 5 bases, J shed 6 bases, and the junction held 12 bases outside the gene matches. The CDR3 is CASSNLAGATTDTQYF. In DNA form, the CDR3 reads TGTGCCAGCAGTAACTTAGCGGGGGCCACAACGGATACGCAGTATTTT.

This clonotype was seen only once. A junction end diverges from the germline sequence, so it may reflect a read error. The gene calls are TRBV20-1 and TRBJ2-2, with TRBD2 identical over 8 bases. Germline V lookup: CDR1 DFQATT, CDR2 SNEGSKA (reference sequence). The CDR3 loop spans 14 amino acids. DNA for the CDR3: TGCAGTGCTAGACCGAGCGGGAGAGCCGGGGAGCTGTATTTT. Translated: CSARPSGRAGELYF.

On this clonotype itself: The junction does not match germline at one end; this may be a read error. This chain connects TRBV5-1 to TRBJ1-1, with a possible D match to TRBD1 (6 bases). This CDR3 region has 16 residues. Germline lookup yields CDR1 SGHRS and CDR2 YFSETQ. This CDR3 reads CAISLAGGRSSTEAFF. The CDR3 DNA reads TGCGCCATCAGCTTGGCGGGGGGGCGGTCGTCCACTGAAGCTTTCTTT.

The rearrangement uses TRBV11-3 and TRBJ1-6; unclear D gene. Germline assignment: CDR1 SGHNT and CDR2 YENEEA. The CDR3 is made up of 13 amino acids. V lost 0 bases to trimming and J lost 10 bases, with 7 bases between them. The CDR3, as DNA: TGTGCCAGCAGCTTAGACGGCCAATCACCCCTCCACTTT. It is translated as CASSLDGQSPLHF.

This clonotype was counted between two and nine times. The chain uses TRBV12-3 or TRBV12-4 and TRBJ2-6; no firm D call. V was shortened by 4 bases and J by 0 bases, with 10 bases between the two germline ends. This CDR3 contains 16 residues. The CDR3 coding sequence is TGTGCCAGCAGTTGGGGTTCGGGCTCTGGGGCCAACGTCCTGACTTTC. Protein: CASSWGSGSGANVLTF.

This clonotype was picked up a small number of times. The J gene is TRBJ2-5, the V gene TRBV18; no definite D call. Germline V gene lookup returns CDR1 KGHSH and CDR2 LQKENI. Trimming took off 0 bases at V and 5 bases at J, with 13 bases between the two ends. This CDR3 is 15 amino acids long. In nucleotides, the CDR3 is TGTGCCAGCTCACCACCCTCTGTTTCGTTTGAGACCCAGTACTTC. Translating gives CASSPPSVSFETQYF.

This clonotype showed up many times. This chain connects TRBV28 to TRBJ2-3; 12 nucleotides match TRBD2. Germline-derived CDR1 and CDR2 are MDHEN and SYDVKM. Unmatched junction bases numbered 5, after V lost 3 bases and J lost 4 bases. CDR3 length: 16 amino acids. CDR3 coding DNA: TGTGCCAGCAGTTTTTCACTAGCGGGGGGTCCAGATACGCAGTATTTT. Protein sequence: CASSFSLAGGPDTQYF. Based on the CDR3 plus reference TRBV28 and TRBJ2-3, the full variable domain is DVKVTQSSRYLVKRTGEKVFLECVQDMDHENMFWYRQDPGLGLRLIYFSYDVKMKEKGDIPEGYSVSREKKERFSLILESASTNQTSMYLCASSFSLAGGPDTQYFGPGTRLTVL.

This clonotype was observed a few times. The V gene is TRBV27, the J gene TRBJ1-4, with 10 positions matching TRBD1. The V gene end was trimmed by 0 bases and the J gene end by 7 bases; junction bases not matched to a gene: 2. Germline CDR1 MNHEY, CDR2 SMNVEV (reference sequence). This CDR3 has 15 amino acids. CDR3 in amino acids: CASSLSRTGGEKLFF. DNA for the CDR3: TGTGCCAGCAGTTTATCGAGGACAGGGGGTGAAAAACTGTTTTTT. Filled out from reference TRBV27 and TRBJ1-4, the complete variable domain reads EAQVTQNPRYLITVTGKKLTVTCSQNMNHEYMSWYRQDPGLGLRQIYYSMNVEVTDKGDVPEGYKVSRKEKRNFPLILESPSPNQTSLYFCASSLSRTGGEKLFFGSGTQLSVL.

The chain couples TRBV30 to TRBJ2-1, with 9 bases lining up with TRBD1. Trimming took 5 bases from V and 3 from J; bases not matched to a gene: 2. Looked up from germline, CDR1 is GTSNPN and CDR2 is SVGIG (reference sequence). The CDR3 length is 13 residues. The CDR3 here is CAWEGQGYNEQFF. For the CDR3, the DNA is TGTGCCTGGGAGGGACAGGGCTACAATGAGCAGTTCTTC.

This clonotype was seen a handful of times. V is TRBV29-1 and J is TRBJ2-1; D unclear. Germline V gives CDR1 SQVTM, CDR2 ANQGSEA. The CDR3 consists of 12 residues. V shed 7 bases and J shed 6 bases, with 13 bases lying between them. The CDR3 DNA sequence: TGCAGCGCACCGAATGAGGTCAATGAGCAGTTCTTC. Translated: CSAPNEVNEQFF.

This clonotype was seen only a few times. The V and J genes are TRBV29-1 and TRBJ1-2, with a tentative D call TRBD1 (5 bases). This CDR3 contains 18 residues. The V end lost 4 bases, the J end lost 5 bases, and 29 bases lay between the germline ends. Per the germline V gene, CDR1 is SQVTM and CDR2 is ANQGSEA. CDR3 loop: CSVGGTYKNYTERYGYTF. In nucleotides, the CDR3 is TGCAGCGTTGGAGGGACGTATAAAAACTACACCGAGCGGTATGGCTACACCTTC.

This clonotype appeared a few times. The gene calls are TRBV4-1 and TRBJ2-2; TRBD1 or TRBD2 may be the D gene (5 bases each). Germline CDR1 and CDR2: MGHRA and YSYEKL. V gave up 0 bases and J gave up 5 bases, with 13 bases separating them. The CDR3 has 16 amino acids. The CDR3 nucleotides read TGCGCCAGCAGCCAAGACGACGTTGGGGGTACCGGGGAGCTGTTTTTT. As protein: CASSQDDVGGTGELFF.

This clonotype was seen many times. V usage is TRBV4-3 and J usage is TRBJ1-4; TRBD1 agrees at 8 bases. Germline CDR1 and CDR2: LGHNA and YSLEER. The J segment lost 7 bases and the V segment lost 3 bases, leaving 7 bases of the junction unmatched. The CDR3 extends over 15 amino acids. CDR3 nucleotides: TGCGCCAGCAGCCACGGACAGGGCGGTAGTGAAAAACTGTTTTTT. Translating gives CASSHGQGGSEKLFF.

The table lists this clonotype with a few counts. In DNA, the CDR3 is TGTGCCAGCTCACCCCGGGACAGGGGTGAAAAACTGTTTTTT. Its translation is CASSPRDRGEKLFF. The chain recombines TRBV18 with TRBJ1-4; 10 nucleotides match TRBD1. CDR1 and CDR2 (germline): KGHSH, LQKENI. J gave up 7 bases and V 3 bases, and 2 bases lay outside the gene matches. The CDR3 is 14 residues long.

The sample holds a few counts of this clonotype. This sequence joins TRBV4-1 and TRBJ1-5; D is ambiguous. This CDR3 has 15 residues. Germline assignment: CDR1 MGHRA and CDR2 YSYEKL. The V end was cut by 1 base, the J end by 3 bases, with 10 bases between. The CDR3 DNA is TGCGCCAGCAGCCAAGGGTTCCAGATCAATCAGCCCCAGCATTTT. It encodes CASSQGFQINQPQHF.